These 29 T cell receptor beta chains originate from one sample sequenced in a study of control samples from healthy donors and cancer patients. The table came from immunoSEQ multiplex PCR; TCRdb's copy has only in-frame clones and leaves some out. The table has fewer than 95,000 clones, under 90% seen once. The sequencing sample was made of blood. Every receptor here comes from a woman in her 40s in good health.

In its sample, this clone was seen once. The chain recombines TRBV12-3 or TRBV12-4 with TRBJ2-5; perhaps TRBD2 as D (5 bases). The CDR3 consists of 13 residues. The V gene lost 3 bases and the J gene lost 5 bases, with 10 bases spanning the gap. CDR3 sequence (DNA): TGTGCCAGCAGTTTGCGAGGGTACGAGACCCAGTACTTC. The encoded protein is CASSLRGYETQYF.

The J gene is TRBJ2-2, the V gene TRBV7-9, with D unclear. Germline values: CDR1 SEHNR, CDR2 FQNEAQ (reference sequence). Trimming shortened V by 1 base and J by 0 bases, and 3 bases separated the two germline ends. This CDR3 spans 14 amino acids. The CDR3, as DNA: TGTGCCAGCAGCTTAGGCTCGAACACCGGGGAGCTGTTTTTT. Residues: CASSLGSNTGELFF.

The CDR3 DNA sequence: TGTGCCAGCTCGCAGGACAATTCACCCCTCCACTTT. Translation gives CASSQDNSPLHF. The chain joins TRBV2 to TRBJ1-6; D gene ambiguous. This CDR3 is built from 12 residues. Germline-derived CDR1 and CDR2 are SNHLY and FYNNEI. Between the trimmed V and J ends, which lost 8 bases and 7 bases, there was a span of 9 bases.

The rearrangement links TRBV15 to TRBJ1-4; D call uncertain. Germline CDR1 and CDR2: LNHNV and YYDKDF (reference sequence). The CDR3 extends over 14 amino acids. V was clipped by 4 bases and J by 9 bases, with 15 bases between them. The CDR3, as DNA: TGTGCCACCAGCATCCCCTCAGGACGGAAAAAACTGTTTTTT. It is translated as CATSIPSGRKKLFF.

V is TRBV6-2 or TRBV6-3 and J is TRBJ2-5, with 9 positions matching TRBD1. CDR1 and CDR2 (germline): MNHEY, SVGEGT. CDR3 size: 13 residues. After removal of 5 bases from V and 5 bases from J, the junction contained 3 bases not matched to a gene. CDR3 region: CASSLDRGETQYF. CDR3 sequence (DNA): TGTGCCAGCAGTCTTGACAGGGGGGAGACCCAGTACTTC.

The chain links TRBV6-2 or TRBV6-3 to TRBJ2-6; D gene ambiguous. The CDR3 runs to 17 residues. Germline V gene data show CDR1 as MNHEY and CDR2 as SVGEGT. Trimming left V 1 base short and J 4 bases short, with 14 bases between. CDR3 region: CASSYFALPTGANVLTF. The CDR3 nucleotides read TGTGCCAGCAGTTACTTTGCATTACCGACAGGGGCCAACGTCCTGACTTTC.

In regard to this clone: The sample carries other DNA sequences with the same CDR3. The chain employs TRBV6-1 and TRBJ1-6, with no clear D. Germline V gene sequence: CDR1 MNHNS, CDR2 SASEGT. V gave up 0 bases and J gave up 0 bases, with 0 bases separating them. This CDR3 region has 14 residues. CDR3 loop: CASSEASYNSPLHF. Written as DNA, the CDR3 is TGTGCCAGCAGTGAAGCCTCCTATAATTCACCCCTCCACTTT.

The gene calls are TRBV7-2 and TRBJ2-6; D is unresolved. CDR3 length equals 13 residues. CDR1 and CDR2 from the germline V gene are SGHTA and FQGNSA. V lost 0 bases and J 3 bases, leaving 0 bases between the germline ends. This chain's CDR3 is CASSLAGANVLTF. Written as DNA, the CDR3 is TGTGCCAGCAGCTTAGCTGGGGCCAACGTCCTGACTTTC.

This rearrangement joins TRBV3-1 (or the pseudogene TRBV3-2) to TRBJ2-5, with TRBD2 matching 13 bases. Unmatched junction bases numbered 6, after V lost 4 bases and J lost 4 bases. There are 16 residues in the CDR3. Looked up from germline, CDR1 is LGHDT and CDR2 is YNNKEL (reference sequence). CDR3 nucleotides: TGTGCCAGCAGCCGACTAGCGGGGGGTCTAGGAGAGACCCAGTACTTC. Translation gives CASSRLAGGLGETQYF.

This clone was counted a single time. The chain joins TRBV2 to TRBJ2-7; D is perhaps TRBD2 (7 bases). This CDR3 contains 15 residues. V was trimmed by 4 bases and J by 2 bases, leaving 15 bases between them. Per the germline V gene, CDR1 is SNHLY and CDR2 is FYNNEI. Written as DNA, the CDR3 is TGTGCCAGCAGTGTGGACCAGGGGAGGGCCTACGAGCAGTACTTC. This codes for CASSVDQGRAYEQYF.

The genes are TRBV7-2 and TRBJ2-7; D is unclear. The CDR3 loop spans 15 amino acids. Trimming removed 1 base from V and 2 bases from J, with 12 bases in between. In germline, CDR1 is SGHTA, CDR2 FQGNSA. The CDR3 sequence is CASSLGGEYPYEQYF. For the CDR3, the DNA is TGTGCCAGCAGCTTAGGAGGTGAATACCCCTACGAGCAGTACTTC.

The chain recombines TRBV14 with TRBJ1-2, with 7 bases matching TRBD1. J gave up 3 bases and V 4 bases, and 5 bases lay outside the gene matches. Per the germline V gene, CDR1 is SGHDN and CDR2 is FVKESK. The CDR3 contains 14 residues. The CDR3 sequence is CASSPQTGHYGYTF. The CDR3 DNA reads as TGTGCCAGCAGCCCGCAGACAGGGCACTATGGCTACACCTTC.

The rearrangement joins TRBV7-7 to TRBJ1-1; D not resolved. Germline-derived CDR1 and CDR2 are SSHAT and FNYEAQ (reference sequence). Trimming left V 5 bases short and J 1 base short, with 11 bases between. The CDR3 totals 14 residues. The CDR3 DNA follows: TGTGCCAGCAGCCGAGAAGGACCGAACACTGAAGCTTTCTTT. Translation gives CASSREGPNTEAFF.

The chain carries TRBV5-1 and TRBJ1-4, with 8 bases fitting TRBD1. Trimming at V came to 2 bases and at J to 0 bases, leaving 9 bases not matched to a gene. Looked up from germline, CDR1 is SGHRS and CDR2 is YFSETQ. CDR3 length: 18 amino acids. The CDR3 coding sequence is TGCGCCAGCAGCTTACTTACCAACAGGGGGGCAACTAATGAAAAACTGTTTTTT. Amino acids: CASSLLTNRGATNEKLFF.

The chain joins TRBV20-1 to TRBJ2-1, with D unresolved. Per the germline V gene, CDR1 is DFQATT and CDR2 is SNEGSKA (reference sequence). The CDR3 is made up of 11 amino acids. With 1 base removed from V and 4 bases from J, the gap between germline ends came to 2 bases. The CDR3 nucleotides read TGCAGTGCTAGAGGATACAATGAGCAGTTCTTC. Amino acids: CSARGYNEQFF.

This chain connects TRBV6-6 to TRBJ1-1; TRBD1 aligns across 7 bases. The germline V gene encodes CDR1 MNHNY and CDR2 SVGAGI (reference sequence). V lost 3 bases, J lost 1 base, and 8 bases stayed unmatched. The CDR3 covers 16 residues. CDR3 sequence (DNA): TGTGCCAGCAGTTATTCCCGACAGGGCCCGAACACTGAAGCTTTCTTT. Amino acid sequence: CASSYSRQGPNTEAFF.

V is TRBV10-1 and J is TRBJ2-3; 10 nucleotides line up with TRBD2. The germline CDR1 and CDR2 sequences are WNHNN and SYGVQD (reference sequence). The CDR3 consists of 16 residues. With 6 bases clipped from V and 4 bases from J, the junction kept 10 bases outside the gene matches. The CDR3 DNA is TGCGCCAGCAGCAGGCTAATAGCGGGGGGACCAGATACGCAGTATTTT. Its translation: CASSRLIAGGPDTQYF.

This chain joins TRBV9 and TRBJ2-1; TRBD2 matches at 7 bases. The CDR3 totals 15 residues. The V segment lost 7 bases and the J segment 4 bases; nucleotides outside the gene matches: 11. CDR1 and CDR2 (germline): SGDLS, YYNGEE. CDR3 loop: CASAPLGGTYNEQFF. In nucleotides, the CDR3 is TGTGCCAGCGCCCCCTTGGGGGGGACGTACAATGAGCAGTTCTTC.

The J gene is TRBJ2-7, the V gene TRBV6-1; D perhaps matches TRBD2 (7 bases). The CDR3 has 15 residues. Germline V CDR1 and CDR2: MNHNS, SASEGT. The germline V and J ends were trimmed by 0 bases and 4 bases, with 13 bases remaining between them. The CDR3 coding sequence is TGTGCCAGCAGTGAAGCGGGGGGGGCTGAATACGAGCAGTACTTC. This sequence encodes CASSEAGGAEYEQYF.

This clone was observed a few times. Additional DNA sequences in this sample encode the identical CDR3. The CDR3 region has the DNA TGTGCCAGCAGCTCCAACCGGGGTGGGAATTCACCCCTCCACTTT. Amino acids: CASSSNRGGNSPLHF. This chain joins TRBV11-1 and TRBJ1-6; D is ambiguous. V shed 4 bases and J shed 7 bases, with 14 bases lying between them. This CDR3 region has 15 residues. Per germline, CDR1 SGHAT and CDR2 FQDESV (reference sequence).

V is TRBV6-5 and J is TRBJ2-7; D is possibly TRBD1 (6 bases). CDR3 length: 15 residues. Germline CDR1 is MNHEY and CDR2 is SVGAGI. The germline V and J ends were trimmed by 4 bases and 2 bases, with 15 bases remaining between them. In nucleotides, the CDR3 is TGTGCCAGCAGTTTTCTCCGGGACACGACCTACGAGCAGTACTTC. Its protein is CASSFLRDTTYEQYF.

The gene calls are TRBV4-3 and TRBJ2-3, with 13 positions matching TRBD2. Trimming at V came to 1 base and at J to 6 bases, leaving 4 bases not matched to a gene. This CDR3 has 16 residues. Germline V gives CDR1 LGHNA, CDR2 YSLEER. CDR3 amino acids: CASSQVGLAGLDTQYF. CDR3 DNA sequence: TGCGCCAGCAGCCAAGTGGGACTAGCGGGATTGGATACGCAGTATTTT.

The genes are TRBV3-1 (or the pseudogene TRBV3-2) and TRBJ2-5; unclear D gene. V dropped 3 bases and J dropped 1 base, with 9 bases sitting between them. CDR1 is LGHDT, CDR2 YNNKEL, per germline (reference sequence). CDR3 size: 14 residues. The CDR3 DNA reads TGTGCCAGCAGCCAGAGAGCGCCCCAAGAGACCCAGTACTTC. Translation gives CASSQRAPQETQYF.

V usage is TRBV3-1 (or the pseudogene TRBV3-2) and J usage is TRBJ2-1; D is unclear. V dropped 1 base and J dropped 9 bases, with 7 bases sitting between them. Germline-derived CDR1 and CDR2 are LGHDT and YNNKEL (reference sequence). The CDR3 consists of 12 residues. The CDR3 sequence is CASSQVSSEQFF. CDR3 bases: TGTGCCAGCAGCCAAGTTAGTAGTGAGCAGTTCTTC.

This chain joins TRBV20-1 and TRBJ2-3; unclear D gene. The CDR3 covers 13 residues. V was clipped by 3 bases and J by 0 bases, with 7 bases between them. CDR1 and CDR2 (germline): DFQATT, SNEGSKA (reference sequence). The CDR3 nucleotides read TGCAGTGCTAGTGGGGAAAGCACAGATACGCAGTATTTT. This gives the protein CSASGESTDTQYF.

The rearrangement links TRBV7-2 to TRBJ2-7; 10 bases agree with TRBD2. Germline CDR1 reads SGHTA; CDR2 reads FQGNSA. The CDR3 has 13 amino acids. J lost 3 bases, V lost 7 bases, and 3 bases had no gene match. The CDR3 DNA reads TGTGCCAGCAACATAGCGGGGGGCTACGAGCAGTACTTC. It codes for CASNIAGGYEQYF.

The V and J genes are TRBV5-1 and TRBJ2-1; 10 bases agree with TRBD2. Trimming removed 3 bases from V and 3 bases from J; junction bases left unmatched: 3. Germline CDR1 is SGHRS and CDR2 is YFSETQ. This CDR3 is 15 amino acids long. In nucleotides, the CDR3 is TGCGCCAGCAGCTGGGGACTAGCGATCTACAATGAGCAGTTCTTC. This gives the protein CASSWGLAIYNEQFF.

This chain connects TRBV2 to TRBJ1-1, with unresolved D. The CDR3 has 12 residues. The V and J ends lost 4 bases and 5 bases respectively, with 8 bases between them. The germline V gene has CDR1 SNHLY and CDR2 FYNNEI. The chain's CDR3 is CASSVHGTEAFF. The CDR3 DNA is TGTGCCAGCAGTGTACACGGGACTGAAGCTTTCTTT. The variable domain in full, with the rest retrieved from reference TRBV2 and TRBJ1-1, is EPEVTQTPSHQVTQMGQEVILRCVPISNHLYFYWYRQILGQKVEFLVSFYNNEISEKSEIFDDQFSVERPDGSNFTLKIRSTKLEDSAMYFCASSVHGTEAFFGQGTRLTVV.

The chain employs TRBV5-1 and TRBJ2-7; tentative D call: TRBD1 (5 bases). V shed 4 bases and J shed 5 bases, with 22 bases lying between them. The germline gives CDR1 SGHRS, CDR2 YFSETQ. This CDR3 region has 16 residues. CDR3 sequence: CASSPAAEQGVHEQYF. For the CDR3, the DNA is TGCGCCAGCAGCCCGGCCGCTGAGCAGGGTGTCCACGAGCAGTACTTC. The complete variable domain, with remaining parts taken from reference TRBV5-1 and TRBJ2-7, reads KAGVTQTPRYLIKTRGQQVTLSCSPISGHRSVSWYQQTPGQGLQFLFEYFSETQRNKGNFPGRFSGRQFSNSRSEMNVSTLELGDSALYLCASSPAAEQGVHEQYFGPGTRLTVT.